The following is a T cell receptor (beta chain) sequence with its context. Its antigen is not identified. This sample is part of a study of tumor and adjacent non-tumor tissue in lung cancer. Three rounds of nested PCR, following a modified ARM-PCR protocol, produced the TCRbeta library. TCRdb processed the multiplex PCR reads anew with MiXCR; each CDR3 protein has one entry. Here the sample spans roughly 81,000 distinct CDR3 sequences, under 70% being singletons. Germline V gene data show CDR1 as WNHNN and CDR2 as SYGVQD (reference sequence). The CDR3 loop spans 18 amino acids. Trimming removed 0 bases at V and 5 bases at J, with 22 bases between. Study-wide points: Higher tumor TCR diversity was associated with shorter survival. In normal lung, the top 100 clones were significantly more dominant than in tumor.

The template was RNA from unsorted bulk tissue. Specimen: lung tumor tissue. This TCR came from a woman between 70 and 85 years old with non-small cell lung cancer. This chain connects TRBV10-1 to TRBJ2-5; TRBD1 is a possible D gene (5 bases). In DNA, the CDR3 is TGCGCCAGCAGTGAGTCGAGCTGCTACAGGTCCCTGGGGGAGACCCAGTACTTC. Protein product: CASSESSCYRSLGETQYF.